The entry below describes one T cell receptor (beta chain). Its antigen specificity is not known. Since a much larger clone is just one base distant, this may be a read error. The sample belongs to a study of CD8 T cells in ankylosing spondylitis (dated 2017 in TCRdb). Looking at the study overall: To find TCR variants linked to disease, the study profiled T cell receptor beta repertoires in ankylosing spondylitis patients and healthy donors. In total, the full study cohort was made up of some 100 healthy donors and 25 to 30 ankylosing spondylitis patients. Peripheral blood samples were taken, and synovial fluid was additionally collected from ankylosing spondylitis patients. The paper as a whole reports these results and caveats: The disease-linked clones had a CD8+ phenotype and were found at relatively low frequencies in peripheral blood. The disease-linked clones were reported as significantly enriched in matched synovial fluid samples from ankylosing spondylitis patients. Some motif variants were previously reported in synovial fluid and blood of reactive arthritis patients, suggesting common disease-initiation mechanisms. A TCR beta motif made up of seven or eight highly homologous amino acid variants appeared to be characteristic of blood from ankylosing spondylitis patients.

The CDR3 measures 15 amino acids from cysteine to phenylalanine. This entry keeps only the CDR3 DNA: 45 bases, framed from base 1. The germline V gene yields LGHNA for CDR1 and YSLEER for CDR2. V and J are trimmed by 1 base and 1 base, and the gene matches miss 3 bases of the junction. This sample was sequenced with an Illumina HiSeq 2500. Quantitative 5'-RACE with molecular barcodes was the method used to prepare the TCR beta libraries. Per the authors' processing: Disease-linked TCR variants were identified with a new computational method built on a probabilistic model of VDJ rearrangement. TCRdb's own reprocessing of the public reads used fastp at Q25 and MiXCR and kept productive beta chains. Rows are unified per CDR3 protein, each entry keeping the most common DNA and genes. The V and J calls reflect TCRdb's pipeline rather than the authors' work. The sample table shows roughly 150,000 distinct CDR3 sequences, and 9.8% are seen once. In total, the top ten clones hold about 16% of the sample.

The clonotype originates from a female donor with ankylosing spondylitis or in good health (not recorded which). The chain links TRBV4-3 with TRBJ2-7; TRBD2 matches 8 bases in the middle. Sequenced: blood, either unsorted or a sorted T cell fraction (not recorded which). Here the CDR3 is given as CASSQGAGVSYEQYF. The DNA sequence is TGCGCCAGCAGCCAAGGAGCGGGAGTGTCCTACGAGCAGTACTTC.